This passage covers 18 T cell receptor beta chains from one sample sequenced in a study of tumor-infiltrating lymphocytes in primary liver carcinoma. Reverse transcription of 450 to 500 ng total RNA with a constant-region primer produced TCR beta cDNA. Libraries of TCR beta came from three nested multiplex PCR rounds with slightly modified ARM-PCR. The first two PCR rounds used TRBV1-TRBV30 primers with a Cbeta primer, roughly 10 cycles each. TCRdb re-called the multiplex PCR reads with MiXCR, one entry per CDR3 protein. The sample yields about 310,000 distinct CDR3 sequences, around 50% seen once. Blood RNA came from unsorted whole blood; germline DNA was also extracted. Sequences were obtained from peripheral blood. Receptor source: a woman in her twenties or thirties with primary liver carcinoma and hepatitis B virus infection.

This clonotype has just a few counts. DNA of the CDR3: TGCGCCAGCAGCAGGGGGTCGGGCACAGATACGCAGTATTTT. Residues: CASSRGSGTDTQYF. The gene calls are TRBV5-1 and TRBJ2-3; a weak D match, TRBD1 (6 bases). The germline V and J ends were trimmed by 4 bases and 1 base, with 10 bases remaining between them. Germline V gene sequence: CDR1 SGHRS, CDR2 YFSETQ. There are 14 residues in the CDR3.

This clonotype was seen a handful of times. The rearrangement uses TRBV12-3 or TRBV12-4 and TRBJ1-1, with D possibly matching TRBD1 (5 bases). V shed 3 bases and J shed 4 bases, with 12 bases lying between them. The CDR3 sequence is 14 residues long. CDR3 bases: TGTGCCAGCAGTTTTAGGGGAGTTAGCACTGAAGCTTTCTTT. Protein sequence: CASSFRGVSTEAFF.

Notes on this clonotype: A read error is possible here, since a much larger clone lies one base away. This is likely a read error, given that the CDR3 carries no conserved phenylalanine or tryptophan at its end. The CDR3 DNA reads as TGTGCCAGCAGTCTAGGGATTTACACTGAAGCTTTCTTA. Translation: CASSLGIYTEAFL. V usage is TRBV6-5 and J usage is TRBJ1-1; no clear D gene. The CDR3 spans 13 residues. The V and J ends lost 5 bases and 3 bases respectively, with 10 bases between them. Germline V gene sequence: CDR1 MNHEY, CDR2 SVGAGI.

In the case of this clonotype: A single base separates this from a much larger clone, so it may be a read error. J is TRBJ2-3 and V is TRBV6-2 or TRBV6-3; unclear D gene. CDR3 length: 13 residues. Trimming pared 8 bases from V and 7 bases from J, leaving 16 bases between. CDR1 MNHEY and CDR2 SVGEGT come from the germline V gene. The CDR3 bases are TGTGCCAGCGCTAGGACCGGAGTAAATACGCAGTATTTT. It encodes CASARTGVNTQYF.

On this clonotype: Lacking the conserved final phenylalanine or tryptophan, this CDR3 likely reflects a read error. In DNA form, the CDR3 reads TGTGCCAGCAGCTTCGGGGGACAGGGACTCTACGAGCAGTACCTC. Translation: CASSFGGQGLYEQYL. The genes are TRBV13 and TRBJ2-7; 9 nucleotides match TRBD1. CDR1 and CDR2 from the germline V gene are PRHDT and FYEKMQ (reference sequence). The trim removed 3 bases at V and 3 bases at J, leaving 6 bases unmatched. The CDR3 totals 15 residues.

The rearrangement uses TRBV12-3 or TRBV12-4 and TRBJ2-7; no clear D. The CDR3 has 14 residues. V gave up 6 bases and J gave up 7 bases, with 19 bases separating them. The CDR3 nucleotides are TGTGCCAGCAGAAATAGCTGGAGCCCTTATGAGCAGTACTTC. This encodes CASRNSWSPYEQYF.

The chain uses TRBV12-3 or TRBV12-4 and TRBJ1-3, with D uncertain. This CDR3 spans 14 amino acids. The V gene lost 8 bases and the J gene lost 2 bases, with 13 bases spanning the gap. The chain's CDR3 is CASGPDEPGNTIYF. In DNA, the CDR3 is TGTGCCAGCGGCCCGGACGAGCCTGGAAACACCATATATTTT.

There are a few counts of this clonotype. The chain employs TRBV6-6 and TRBJ2-1, with TRBD2 matching 8 bases. The CDR3 spans 15 residues. The V segment lost 8 bases and the J segment 7 bases; nucleotides outside the gene matches: 13. The germline V gene has CDR1 MNHNY and CDR2 SVGAGI (reference sequence). The CDR3, as DNA: TGTGCCAGCGCCCCCCGTCAGCGGGAGACAAATGAGCAGTTCTTC. This encodes CASAPRQRETNEQFF.

This chain uses TRBV5-8 with TRBJ2-7, with 9 bases matching TRBD2. The CDR3 loop spans 20 amino acids. V dropped 3 bases and J dropped 7; count of bases not matched to a gene: 26. Germline lookup yields CDR1 SGHTS and CDR2 YDEGEE. The CDR3 nucleotides are TGTGCCAGCAGCTCCTATAGCGGGAGTCTCATTAGCTTAAGACCTCGAGAGCAGTACTTC. Protein sequence: CASSSYSGSLISLRPREQYF.

The sample holds one count of this clonotype. In nucleotides, the CDR3 is TGCGCCAGCAGACACCATGAGTTGACTTTCTTT. It encodes CASRHHELTFF. The chain carries TRBV4-1 and TRBJ1-1; D gene unclear. This CDR3 is built from 11 residues. CDR1 is MGHRA and CDR2 is YSYEKL in the germline V gene. Trimming stripped 6 bases from V and 12 bases from J, with 14 bases between.

This clonotype was seen a handful of times. A single base separates this from a much larger clone, so it may be a read error. V and J are TRBV4-3 and TRBJ2-1; 11 bases map to TRBD1. The CDR3 runs 16 residues. Germline V gives CDR1 LGHNA, CDR2 YSLEER. CDR3 in amino acids: CTSSQDSGTGGNEQFF. In DNA form, the CDR3 reads TGCACCAGCAGCCAAGACTCGGGGACAGGGGGGAATGAGCAGTTCTTC.

Remarks on this clonotype: Mismatch with germline at one junction end may stem from a read error. The chain carries TRBV11-2 and TRBJ2-3, with a possible D match to TRBD1 (6 bases). Germline loops: CDR1 SGHAT, CDR2 FQNNGV. The CDR3 contains 20 residues. The CDR3 loop is CASSPRVRKKVSSRTDTRYF. In DNA, the CDR3 is TGTGCCAGCAGCCCCAGGGTCCGGAAGAAAGTGTCTAGCAGGACAGATACGCGGTATTTT.

V is TRBV6-2 or TRBV6-3 and J is TRBJ1-1; D call uncertain. V shed 6 bases and J shed 2 bases, with 13 bases lying between them. CDR3 length equals 14 residues. Germline-derived CDR1 and CDR2 are MNHEY and SVGEGT. Written as DNA, the CDR3 is TGTGCCAGCAGGGACTCATGTGGTAACACTGAAGCTTTCTTT. As protein: CASRDSCGNTEAFF.

The chain is built from TRBV13 and TRBJ2-1; perhaps TRBD2 as D (7 bases). The germline CDR1 and CDR2 sequences are PRHDT and FYEKMQ (reference sequence). V was cut by 5 bases and J by 10 bases, with 15 bases left in between. The CDR3 has 13 amino acids. The CDR3, as DNA: TGTGCCAGCAGCCCCAGGACTAGGGGGGAGCAGTTCTTC. Its protein product is CASSPRTRGEQFF. The variable domain in full, completed from reference TRBV13 and TRBJ2-1, reads AAGVIQSPRHLIKEKRETATLKCYPIPRHDTVYWYQQGPGQDPQFLISFYEKMQSDKGSIPDRFSAQQFSDYHSELNMSSLELGDSALYFCASSPRTRGEQFFGPGTRLTVL.

A remark on this clonotype: A read error may account for a junction end that differs from germline. The chain combines TRBV6-5 with TRBJ2-1; D gene ambiguous. Looked up from germline, CDR1 is MNHEY and CDR2 is SVGAGI. The CDR3 is 15 amino acids. CDR3 nucleotide sequence: TGTGCCAGCAGTTCCCCAGTCGACATGTACAATGAGCAATTCTTC. Translated: CASSSPVDMYNEQFF.

Comments on this clonotype: At one boundary the junction diverges from the germline segment, which might be a read error. The rearrangement joins TRBV11-2 to TRBJ2-3; D gene ambiguous. In germline, CDR1 is SGHAT, CDR2 FQNNGV. The length of the CDR3 is 16 residues. The CDR3 region has the DNA TGCGCCAGCAGCTTACGGTCTGACTCCGGCATAGATACGCAGTATTTT. This encodes CASSLRSDSGIDTQYF.

Comment on this clonotype: Sequence at one end of the junction differs from germline and may be a read error. The chain employs TRBV13 and TRBJ2-6, with 10 bases lining up with TRBD1. Germline CDR1 is PRHDT and CDR2 is FYEKMQ (reference sequence). The CDR3 extends over 17 amino acids. CDR3 nucleotide sequence: TGTGCCAGCAGCCGCGGGACAGGGGACTCTGGGGTCAACGTCCTGACTTTC. This codes for CASSRGTGDSGVNVLTF.

As for this clonotype: At one end, the junction sequence differs from germline, possibly due to a read error. This sequence joins TRBV5-4 and TRBJ2-7; a weak D match, TRBD2 (5 bases). This CDR3 has 13 residues. Germline V gene data show CDR1 as SGHNT and CDR2 as YYREEE (reference sequence). CDR3 in amino acids: CASSAAGGYEHYF. The CDR3 region has the DNA TGTGCCAGCAGCGCCGCGGGTGGCTACGAGCACTACTTC.